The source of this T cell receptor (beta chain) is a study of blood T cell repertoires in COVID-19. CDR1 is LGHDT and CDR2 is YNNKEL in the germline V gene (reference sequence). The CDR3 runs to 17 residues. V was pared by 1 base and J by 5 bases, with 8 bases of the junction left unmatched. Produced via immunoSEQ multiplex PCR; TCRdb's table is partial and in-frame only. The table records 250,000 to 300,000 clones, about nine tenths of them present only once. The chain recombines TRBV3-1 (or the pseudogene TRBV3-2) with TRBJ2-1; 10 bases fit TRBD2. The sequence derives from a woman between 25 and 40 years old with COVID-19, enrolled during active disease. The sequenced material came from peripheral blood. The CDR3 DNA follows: TGTGCCAGCAGCCAAGGTGTAGCGGGAGGCCCTAACAATGAGCAGTTCTTC. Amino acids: CASSQGVAGGPNNEQFF.